This T cell receptor (beta chain) was observed in a study of radiotherapy plus CTLA-4 blockade in lung cancer. As for the study in general: For approximately 17% of patients, objective responses occurred, and approximately 30% had disease control. Study-level findings and limits: The study found tumor-derived TCR clones expanded in blood after radiotherapy plus ipilimumab.

The length of the CDR3 is 13 residues. V lost 6 bases and J 0 bases, leaving 8 bases between the germline ends. Germline CDR1 and CDR2: MNHNY and SVGAGI (reference sequence). TCRdb's copy holds only in-frame clones and misses some; the assay was immunoSEQ multiplex PCR. The data show around 56,000 clones, roughly 80% seen once. This clone showed up just once. The antigen is undetermined. The origin of this receptor is a human donor with non-small cell lung cancer who had a complete response to radiotherapy plus ipilimumab. Here the sequenced sample was peripheral blood, taken from a patient treated with radiotherapy plus ipilimumab. The rearrangement joins TRBV6-6 to TRBJ1-1, with D uncertain. In DNA, the CDR3 is TGTGCCAGCAGAATCGCGATGAACACTGAAGCTTTCTTT. It translates to CASRIAMNTEAFF.